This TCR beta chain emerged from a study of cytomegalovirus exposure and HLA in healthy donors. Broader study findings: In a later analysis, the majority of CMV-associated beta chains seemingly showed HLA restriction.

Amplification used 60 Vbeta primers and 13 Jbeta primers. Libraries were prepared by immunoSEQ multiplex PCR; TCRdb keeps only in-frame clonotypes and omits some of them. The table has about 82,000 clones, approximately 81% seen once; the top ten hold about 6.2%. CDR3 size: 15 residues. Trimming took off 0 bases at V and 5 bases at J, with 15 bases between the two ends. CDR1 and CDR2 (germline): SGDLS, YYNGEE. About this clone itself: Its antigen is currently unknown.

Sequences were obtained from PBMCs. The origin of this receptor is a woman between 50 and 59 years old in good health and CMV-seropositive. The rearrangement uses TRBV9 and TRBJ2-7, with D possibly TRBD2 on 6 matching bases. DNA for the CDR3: TGTGCCAGCAGCGTAGGTGTAGGACTATCGAACGAGCAGTACTTC. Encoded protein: CASSVGVGLSNEQYF.